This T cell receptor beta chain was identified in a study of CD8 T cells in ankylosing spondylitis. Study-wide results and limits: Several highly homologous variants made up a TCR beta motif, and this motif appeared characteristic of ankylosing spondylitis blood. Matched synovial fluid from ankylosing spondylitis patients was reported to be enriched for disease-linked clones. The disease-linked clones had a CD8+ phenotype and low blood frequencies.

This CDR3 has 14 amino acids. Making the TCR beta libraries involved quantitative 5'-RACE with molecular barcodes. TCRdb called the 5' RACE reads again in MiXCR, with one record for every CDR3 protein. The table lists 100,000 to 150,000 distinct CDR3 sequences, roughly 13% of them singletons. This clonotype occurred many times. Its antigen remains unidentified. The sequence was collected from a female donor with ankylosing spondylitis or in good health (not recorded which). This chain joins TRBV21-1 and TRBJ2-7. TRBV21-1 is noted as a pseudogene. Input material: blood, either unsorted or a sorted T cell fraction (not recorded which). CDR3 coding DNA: TGTGCCAGCAGCAAAGAACCCGTAGCCTACGAGCAGTACTTC. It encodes CASSKEPVAYEQYF.